This T cell receptor (beta chain) was recorded in a study of CXCR3-negative and CXCR3-positive naive CD8 T cells. Turning to the study itself: The study obtained roughly 140 million TRB reads, about 1.5 +/- 0.3 million per library. Study-level findings and limits: Higher TRB CDR3 hydrophobicity marked CXCR3-positive naive cells relative to CXCR3-negative naive cells. Memory CD8+ T cell repertoires were far less diverse than both naive subsets. Partially decreased CXCR3 expression was recorded after cryopreservation, and fresh PBMCs were used in most assays.

Researchers prepared the TRB cDNA libraries using 5' RACE with UMI labels. From the 5' RACE reads, TCRdb lists one entry per CDR3 protein and no DNA. In all, the sample yields over 70,000 distinct CDR3 sequences. Germline CDR1 reads MNHEY; CDR2 reads SMNVEV (reference sequence). CDR3 length equals 18 residues. All CD8+ T cell subsets were sorted in triplicate at 300,000 to 350,000 cells each. Regarding this clonotype: No antigen is known for it.

The sequence was collected from a human donor in good health. Some clones in this sample may be carry-over from other donors' samples. The chain combines TRBV27 with TRBJ2-2; TCRdb returns TRBD1, unconfirmable since there is no DNA. The sample consisted of naive CXCR3+ CD8+ T cells from blood. Subset described: CD45RO-CCR7+CD27+CD95- naive CD8+ T cells expressing CXCR3 (TNR3+). The CDR3 reads CASSLTVLRGVRGGELFF.